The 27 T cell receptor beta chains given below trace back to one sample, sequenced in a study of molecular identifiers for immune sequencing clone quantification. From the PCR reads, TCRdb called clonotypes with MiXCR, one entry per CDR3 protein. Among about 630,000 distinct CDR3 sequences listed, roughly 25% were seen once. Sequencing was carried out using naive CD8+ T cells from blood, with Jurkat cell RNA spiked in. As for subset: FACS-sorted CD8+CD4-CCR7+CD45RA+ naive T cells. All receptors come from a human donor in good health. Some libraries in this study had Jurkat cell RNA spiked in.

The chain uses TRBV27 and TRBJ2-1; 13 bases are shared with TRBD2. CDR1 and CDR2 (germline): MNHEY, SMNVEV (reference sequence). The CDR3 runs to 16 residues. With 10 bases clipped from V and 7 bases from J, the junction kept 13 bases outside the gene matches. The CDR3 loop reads CANISRTSGSSNEQFF. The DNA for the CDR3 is TGTGCCAACATCAGTAGGACTAGCGGGAGTAGTAATGAGCAGTTCTTC.

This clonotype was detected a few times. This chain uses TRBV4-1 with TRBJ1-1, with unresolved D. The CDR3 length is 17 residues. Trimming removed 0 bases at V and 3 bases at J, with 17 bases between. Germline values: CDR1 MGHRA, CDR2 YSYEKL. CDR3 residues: CASSQDGDPLYYTEAFF. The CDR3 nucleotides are TGCGCCAGCAGCCAAGATGGGGATCCCCTTTACTACACTGAAGCTTTCTTT.

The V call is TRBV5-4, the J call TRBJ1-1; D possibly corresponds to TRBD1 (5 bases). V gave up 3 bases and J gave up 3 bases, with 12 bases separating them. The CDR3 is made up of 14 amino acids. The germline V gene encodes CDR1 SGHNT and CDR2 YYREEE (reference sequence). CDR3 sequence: CASSSAGAYTEAFF. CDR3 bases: TGTGCCAGCAGCTCGGCCGGGGCGTACACTGAAGCTTTCTTT.

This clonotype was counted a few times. The CDR3 loop is CASSGSSGGPQETQYF. CDR3 sequence (DNA): TGTGCCAGCAGCGGGTCTAGCGGGGGCCCCCAAGAGACCCAGTACTTC. The V and J genes are TRBV3-1 and TRBJ2-5, with 10 bases that match TRBD2. J was trimmed by 1 base and V by 5 bases; bases with no gene match: 7. Germline values: CDR1 LGHDT, CDR2 YNNKEL (reference sequence). The CDR3 runs 16 residues.

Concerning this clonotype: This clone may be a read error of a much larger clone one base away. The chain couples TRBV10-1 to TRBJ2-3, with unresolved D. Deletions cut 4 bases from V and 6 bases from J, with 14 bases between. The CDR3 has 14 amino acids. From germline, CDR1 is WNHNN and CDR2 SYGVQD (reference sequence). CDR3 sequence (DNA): TGCGCCAGCAGTGGTGTGAAGGCCTCGGATACGCAGTATTTT. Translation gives CASSGVKASDTQYF.

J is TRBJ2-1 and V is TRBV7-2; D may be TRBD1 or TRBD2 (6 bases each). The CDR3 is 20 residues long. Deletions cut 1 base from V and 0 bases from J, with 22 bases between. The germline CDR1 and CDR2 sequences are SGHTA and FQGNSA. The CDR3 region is CASSLDTGLPGLPSYNEQFF. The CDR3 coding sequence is TGTGCCAGCAGCTTAGATACAGGGCTTCCGGGACTTCCCTCCTACAATGAGCAGTTCTTC.

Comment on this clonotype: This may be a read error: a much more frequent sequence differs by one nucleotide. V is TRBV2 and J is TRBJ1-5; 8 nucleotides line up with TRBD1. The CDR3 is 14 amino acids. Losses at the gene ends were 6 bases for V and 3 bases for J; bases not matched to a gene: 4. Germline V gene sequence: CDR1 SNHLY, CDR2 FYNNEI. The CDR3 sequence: CASSGQGSNQPQHF. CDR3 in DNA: TGTGCCAGCAGCGGACAGGGATCCAATCAGCCCCAGCATTTT.

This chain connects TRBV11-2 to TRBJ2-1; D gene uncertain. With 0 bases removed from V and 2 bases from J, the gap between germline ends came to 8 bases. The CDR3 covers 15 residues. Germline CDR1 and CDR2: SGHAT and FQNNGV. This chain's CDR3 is CASSLEGTAYNEQFF. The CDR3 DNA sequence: TGTGCCAGCAGCTTAGAAGGAACGGCCTACAATGAGCAGTTCTTC.

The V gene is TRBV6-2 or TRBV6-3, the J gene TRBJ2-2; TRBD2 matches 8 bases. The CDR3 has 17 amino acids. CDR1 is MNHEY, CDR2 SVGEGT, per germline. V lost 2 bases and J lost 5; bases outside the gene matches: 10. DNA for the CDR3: TGTGCCAGCAGTTACGAGTCCCTAGCGGGTGTAACCGGGGAGCTGTTTTTT. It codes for CASSYESLAGVTGELFF.

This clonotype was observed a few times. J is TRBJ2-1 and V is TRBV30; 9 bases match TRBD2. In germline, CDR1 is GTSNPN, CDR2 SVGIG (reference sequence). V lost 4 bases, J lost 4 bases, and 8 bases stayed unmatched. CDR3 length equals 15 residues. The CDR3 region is CAWTVRSGGYNEQFF. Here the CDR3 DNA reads TGTGCCTGGACCGTGCGGAGCGGGGGGTACAATGAGCAGTTCTTC.

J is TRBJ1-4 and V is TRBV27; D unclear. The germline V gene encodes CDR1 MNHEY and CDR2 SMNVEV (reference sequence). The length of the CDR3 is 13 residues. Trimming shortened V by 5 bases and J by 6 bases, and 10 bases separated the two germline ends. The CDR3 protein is CASSLGPYEKLFF. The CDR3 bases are TGTGCCAGCAGTCTCGGACCCTATGAAAAACTGTTTTTT.

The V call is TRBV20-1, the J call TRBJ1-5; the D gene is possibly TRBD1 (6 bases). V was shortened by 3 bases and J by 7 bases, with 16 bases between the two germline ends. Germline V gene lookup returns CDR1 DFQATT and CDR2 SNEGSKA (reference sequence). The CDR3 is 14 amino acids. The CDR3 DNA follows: TGCAGTGCTAGGCAGACAGGTCTGGGACAGCCCCAGCATTTT. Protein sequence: CSARQTGLGQPQHF.

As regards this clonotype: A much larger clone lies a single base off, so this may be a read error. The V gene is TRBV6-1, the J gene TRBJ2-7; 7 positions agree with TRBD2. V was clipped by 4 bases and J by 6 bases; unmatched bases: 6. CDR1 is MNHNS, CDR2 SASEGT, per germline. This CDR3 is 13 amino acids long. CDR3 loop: CASSGMGGPEQYF. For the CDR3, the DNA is TGTGCCAGCAGTGGAATGGGAGGGCCCGAGCAGTACTTC.

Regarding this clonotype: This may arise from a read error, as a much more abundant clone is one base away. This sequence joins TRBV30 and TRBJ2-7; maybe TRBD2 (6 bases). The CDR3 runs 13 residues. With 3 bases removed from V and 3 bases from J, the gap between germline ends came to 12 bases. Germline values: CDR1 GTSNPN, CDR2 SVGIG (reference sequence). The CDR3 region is CAWRAGSRYEQYF. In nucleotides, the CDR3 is TGTGCCTGGAGGGCGGGGAGTCGCTACGAGCAGTACTTC. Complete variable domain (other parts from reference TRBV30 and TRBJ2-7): SQTIHQWPATLVQPVGSPLSLECTVEGTSNPNLYWYRQAAGRGLQLLFYSVGIGQISSEVPQNLSASRPQDRQFILSSKKLLLSDSGFYLCAWRAGSRYEQYFGPGTRLTVT.

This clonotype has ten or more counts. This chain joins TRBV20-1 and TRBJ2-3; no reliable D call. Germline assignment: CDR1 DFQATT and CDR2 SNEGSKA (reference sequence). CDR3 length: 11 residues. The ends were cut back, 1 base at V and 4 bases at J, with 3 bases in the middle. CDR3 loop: CSARVPDTQYF. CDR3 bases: TGCAGTGCTAGAGTTCCAGATACGCAGTATTTT.

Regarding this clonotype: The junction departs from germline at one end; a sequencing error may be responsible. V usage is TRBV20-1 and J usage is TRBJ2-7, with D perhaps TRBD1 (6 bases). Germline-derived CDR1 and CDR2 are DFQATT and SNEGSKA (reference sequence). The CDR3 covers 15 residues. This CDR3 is CSARDPQGSSNEQYF. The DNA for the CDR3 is TGCAGTGCTAGAGATCCACAGGGAAGCTCCAACGAGCAGTACTTC.

CDR3 sequence (DNA): TGTGCCAGCAGTCAGAAGGGGAGGTTGGAGCTGTTTTTT. Translated, it gives CASSQKGRLELFF. The genes are TRBV12-3 or TRBV12-4 and TRBJ2-2; D is perhaps TRBD2 (6 bases). This CDR3 comprises 13 residues. V was clipped by 5 bases and J by 10 bases, with 14 bases between them.

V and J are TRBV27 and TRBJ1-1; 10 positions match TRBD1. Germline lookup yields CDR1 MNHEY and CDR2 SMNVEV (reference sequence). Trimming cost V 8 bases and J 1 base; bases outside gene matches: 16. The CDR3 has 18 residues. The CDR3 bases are TGTGCCAGCCGGCCGGGGACAGGGGATTATCCTAGGAACACTGAAGCTTTCTTT. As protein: CASRPGTGDYPRNTEAFF.

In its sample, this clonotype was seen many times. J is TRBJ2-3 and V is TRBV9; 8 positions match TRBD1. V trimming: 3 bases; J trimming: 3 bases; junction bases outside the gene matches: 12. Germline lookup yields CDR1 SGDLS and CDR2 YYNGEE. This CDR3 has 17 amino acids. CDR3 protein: CASSAGQGYLRTDTQYF. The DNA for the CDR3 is TGTGCCAGCAGCGCCGGACAGGGTTATCTTCGGACAGATACGCAGTATTTT.

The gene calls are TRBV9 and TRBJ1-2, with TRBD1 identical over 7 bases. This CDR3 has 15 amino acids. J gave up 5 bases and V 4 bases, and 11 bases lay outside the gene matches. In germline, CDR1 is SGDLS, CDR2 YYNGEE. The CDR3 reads CASSFTGTAVYGYTF. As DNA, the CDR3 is TGTGCCAGCAGCTTTACCGGGACAGCCGTATATGGCTACACCTTC.

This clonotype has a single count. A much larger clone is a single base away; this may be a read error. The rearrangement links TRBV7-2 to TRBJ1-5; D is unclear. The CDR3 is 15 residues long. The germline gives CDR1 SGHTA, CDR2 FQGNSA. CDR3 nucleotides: TGTGCCCGCAGCTTATTGTATTCGGGCCAACTGCCCCAGCATTTT. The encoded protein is CARSLLYSGQLPQHF.

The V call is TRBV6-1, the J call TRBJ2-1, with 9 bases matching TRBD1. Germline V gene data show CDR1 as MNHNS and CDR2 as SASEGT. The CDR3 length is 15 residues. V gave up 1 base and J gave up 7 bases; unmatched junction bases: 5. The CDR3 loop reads CASSEDRGLGNEQFF. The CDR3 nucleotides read TGTGCCAGCAGTGAAGACAGGGGGCTGGGGAATGAGCAGTTCTTC.

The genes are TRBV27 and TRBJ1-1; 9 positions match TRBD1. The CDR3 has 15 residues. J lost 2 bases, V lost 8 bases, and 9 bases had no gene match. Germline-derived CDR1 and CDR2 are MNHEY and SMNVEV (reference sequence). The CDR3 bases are TGTGCCAGCTCAGACAGGGGGAATCAAAACACTGAAGCTTTCTTT. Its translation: CASSDRGNQNTEAFF.

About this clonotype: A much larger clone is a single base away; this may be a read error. The CDR3: CANSQEVRSYEQYF. Here the CDR3 DNA reads TGCGCCAACAGCCAAGAGGTCAGGTCCTACGAGCAGTACTTC. The chain combines TRBV4-1 with TRBJ2-7; no definite D call. CDR3 length: 14 amino acids. In germline, CDR1 is MGHRA, CDR2 YSYEKL.

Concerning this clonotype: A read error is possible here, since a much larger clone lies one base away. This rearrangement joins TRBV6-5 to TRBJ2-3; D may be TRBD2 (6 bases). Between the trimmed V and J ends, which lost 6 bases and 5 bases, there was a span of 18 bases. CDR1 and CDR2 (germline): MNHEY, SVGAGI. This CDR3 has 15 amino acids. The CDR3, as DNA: TGTGCCAGCAGCCGCCGGGACTGGGGAAGAGATACGCAGTATTTT. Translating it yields CASSRRDWGRDTQYF.

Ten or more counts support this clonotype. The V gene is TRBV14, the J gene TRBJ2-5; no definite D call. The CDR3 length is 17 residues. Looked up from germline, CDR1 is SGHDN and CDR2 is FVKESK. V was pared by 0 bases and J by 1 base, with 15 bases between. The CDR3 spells CASSQDRAAALQETQYF. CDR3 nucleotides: TGTGCCAGCAGCCAAGACCGTGCAGCCGCCCTCCAAGAGACCCAGTACTTC.

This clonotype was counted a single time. The CDR3 bases are TGTGCCAGTGGACGGGGGGAGGGGGAGCGATACAATGAGCAGTTCTTC. Translated: CASGRGEGERYNEQFF. The chain joins TRBV2 to TRBJ2-1; the D gene is possibly TRBD2 (7 bases). V was cut by 9 bases and J by 4 bases, with 22 bases left in between. Per the germline V gene, CDR1 is SNHLY and CDR2 is FYNNEI. This CDR3 comprises 16 residues. Looking up the rest from reference TRBV2 and TRBJ2-1 gives the full variable domain: EPEVTQTPSHQVTQMGQEVILRCVPISNHLYFYWYRQILGQKVEFLVSFYNNEISEKSEIFDDQFSVERPDGSNFTLKIRSTKLEDSAMYFCASGRGEGERYNEQFFGPGTRLTVL.